The 27 T cell receptor beta chains listed next were all sequenced from one sample in a study of blood T cell repertoires in COVID-19. This table comes from immunoSEQ multiplex PCR, and its TCRdb copy is limited to in-frame clones, with some not included. The sample yields 120,000 to 150,000 clones, 84% seen once. Input material: peripheral blood. The source is a human donor in a cohort sampled during active COVID-19.

The V gene is TRBV6-1, the J gene TRBJ1-5; D unresolved. The V gene's germline CDR1 is MNHNS and CDR2 SASEGT. Trimming took off 0 bases at V and 7 bases at J, with 10 bases between the two ends. The CDR3 spans 14 residues. CDR3 sequence reads: CASSEASLGQPQHF. As DNA, the CDR3 is TGTGCCAGCAGTGAAGCGAGTCTAGGACAGCCCCAGCATTTT.

The chain uses TRBV19 and TRBJ1-6, with TRBD1 identical over 7 bases. In germline, CDR1 is LNHDA, CDR2 SQIVND (reference sequence). The CDR3 is 15 residues long. Losses at the gene ends were 4 bases for V and 1 base for J; bases not matched to a gene: 1. The CDR3, as DNA: TGTGCCAGTAGTACGACAGGGTCCTATAATTCACCCCTCCACTTT. It specifies CASSTTGSYNSPLHF.

This chain connects TRBV20-1 to TRBJ2-3; the D gene is possibly TRBD2 (7 bases). This CDR3 has 14 residues. The germline V gene encodes CDR1 DFQATT and CDR2 SNEGSKA (reference sequence). V was pared by 3 bases and J by 1 base, with 11 bases between. CDR3 coding DNA: TGCAGTGCTAGTGAGGGGGGGGGCACAGATACGCAGTATTTT. Amino acids: CSASEGGGTDTQYF.

This clone occurred a few times. The V and J genes are TRBV25-1 and TRBJ2-6; D gene uncertain. CDR3 size: 14 residues. Per germline, CDR1 MGHDK and CDR2 SYGVNS. The V end lost 10 bases, the J end lost 0 bases, and 10 bases lay between the germline ends. CDR3 sequence (DNA): TGTGCCACCCAGTCCTCCTCTGGGGCCAACGTCCTGACTTTC. Translating it yields CATQSSSGANVLTF.

This chain uses TRBV2 with TRBJ1-5; 10 nucleotides agree with TRBD1. J lost 5 bases, V lost 2 bases, and 3 bases had no gene match. This CDR3 region has 15 residues. CDR1 and CDR2 from the germline V gene are SNHLY and FYNNEI. For the CDR3, the DNA is TGTGCCAGCAGTGAACCGGGACAGGGGTATCAGCCCCAGCATTTT. Translating gives CASSEPGQGYQPQHF. Full variable domain (outside the CDR3, taken from reference TRBV2 and TRBJ1-5): EPEVTQTPSHQVTQMGQEVILRCVPISNHLYFYWYRQILGQKVEFLVSFYNNEISEKSEIFDDQFSVERPDGSNFTLKIRSTKLEDSAMYFCASSEPGQGYQPQHFGDGTRLSIL.

The chain uses TRBV9 and TRBJ2-2; D ambiguous. The length of the CDR3 is 16 residues. V was trimmed by 2 bases and J by 1 base, leaving 12 bases between them. Per the germline V gene, CDR1 is SGDLS and CDR2 is YYNGEE. The CDR3 DNA is TGTGCCAGCAGCGTGTCTTTCTCAGGGAACACCGGGGAGCTGTTTTTT. The encoded protein is CASSVSFSGNTGELFF.

The V call is TRBV5-1, the J call TRBJ2-1; 9 bases fit TRBD2. The germline gives CDR1 SGHRS, CDR2 YFSETQ. The CDR3 spans 18 residues. The trim removed 2 bases at V and 6 bases at J, leaving 15 bases unmatched. The CDR3 bases are TGCGCCAGCAGCTTACGGTCGGCTAGCGGGACCGGATCCAATGAGCAGTTCTTC. Amino acid sequence: CASSLRSASGTGSNEQFF.

The genes are TRBV5-5 and TRBJ2-7; 11 bases match TRBD1. V was pared by 0 bases and J by 3 bases, with 2 bases of the junction left unmatched. CDR3 size: 15 residues. Germline CDR1 and CDR2: SGHKS and YYEKEE (reference sequence). This CDR3 is CASSLEGTGGYEQYF. CDR3 in DNA: TGTGCCAGCAGCTTGGAGGGGACAGGGGGCTACGAGCAGTACTTC.

V and J are TRBV7-9 and TRBJ1-4; no clear D. This CDR3 is built from 12 residues. Trimming removed 3 bases from V and 7 bases from J, with 6 bases in between. Germline assignment: CDR1 SEHNR and CDR2 FQNEAQ (reference sequence). CDR3 amino acids: CASSLRAEKLFF. CDR3 sequence (DNA): TGTGCCAGCAGCTTGCGGGCTGAAAAACTGTTTTTT.

V usage is TRBV19 and J usage is TRBJ1-2, with D possibly being TRBD1 (6 bases). Germline CDR1 and CDR2: LNHDA and SQIVND (reference sequence). This CDR3 region has 15 residues. Trimming took off 5 bases at V and 2 bases at J, with 15 bases between the two ends. As DNA, the CDR3 is TGTGCCAGTAGTGCAACAGGGCCTCAGAACTATGGCTACACCTTC. Its translation: CASSATGPQNYGYTF.

This clone was seen once. The V gene is TRBV7-2, the J gene TRBJ2-1, with 8 bases that match TRBD1. This CDR3 is 13 amino acids long. CDR1 and CDR2 (germline): SGHTA, FQGNSA. J was trimmed by 8 bases and V by 5 bases; bases with no gene match: 5. The DNA for the CDR3 is TGTGCCAGCAGCCCCGACAGGGGAGATGAGCAGTTCTTC. Translation: CASSPDRGDEQFF.

This clone occurred once. The chain uses TRBV30 and TRBJ1-1; 9 positions match TRBD1. The CDR3 has 14 amino acids. Germline V CDR1 and CDR2: GTSNPN, SVGIG (reference sequence). V shed 3 bases and J 4 bases; nucleotides not matched to a gene: 6. The CDR3 DNA reads TGTGCCTGGAGGGGGTGGGACAGGGTCACTGAAGCTTTCTTT. Its protein is CAWRGWDRVTEAFF.

The chain recombines TRBV3-1 (or the pseudogene TRBV3-2) with TRBJ1-5; D call uncertain. V was clipped by 0 bases and J by 7 bases, with 7 bases between them. Germline assignment: CDR1 LGHDT and CDR2 YNNKEL (reference sequence). CDR3 size: 13 residues. The CDR3 DNA reads as TGTGCCAGCAGCCAAGATTCCTACCAGCCCCAGCATTTT. Translating it yields CASSQDSYQPQHF.

The chain couples TRBV7-3 to TRBJ1-1; D is unclear. Germline V CDR1 and CDR2: SGHTA, FQGTGA. Deletions cut 0 bases from V and 4 bases from J, with 15 bases between. The CDR3 loop spans 16 amino acids. The CDR3 nucleotides are TGTGCCAGCAGCTTAACCCCCGGGTCTACCATCACTGAAGCTTTCTTT. Residues: CASSLTPGSTITEAFF.

The rearrangement links TRBV5-1 to TRBJ1-5; weak D call: TRBD1 (6 bases). Trimming left V 0 bases short and J 0 bases short, with 7 bases between. The germline CDR1 and CDR2 sequences are SGHRS and YFSETQ. The CDR3 has 15 residues. CDR3 DNA sequence: TGCGCCAGCAGCTTGGGGGGGCCTAGCAATCAGCCCCAGCATTTT. Its protein is CASSLGGPSNQPQHF.

This clone was observed at least ten times. This chain joins TRBV6-5 and TRBJ2-4, with TRBD2 matching over 7 bases. The CDR3 extends over 16 amino acids. CDR1 and CDR2 from the germline V gene are MNHEY and SVGAGI. V lost 0 bases and J lost 3; bases outside the gene matches: 5. In DNA form, the CDR3 reads TGTGCCAGCAGTTACTCGGGCGGGAGTGACAAAAACATTCAGTACTTC. It yields the protein CASSYSGGSDKNIQYF.

This chain joins TRBV6-5 and TRBJ2-5; 13 nucleotides agree with TRBD2. This CDR3 comprises 14 residues. J gave up 2 bases and V 6 bases, and 0 bases lay outside the gene matches. Germline V lookup: CDR1 MNHEY, CDR2 SVGAGI. Here the CDR3 reads CASRTSGGQETQYF. The CDR3 DNA sequence: TGTGCCAGCAGGACTAGCGGGGGGCAAGAGACCCAGTACTTC.

The rearrangement uses TRBV7-8 and TRBJ2-2, with 10 bases that match TRBD1. CDR1 and CDR2 from the germline V gene are SGHVS and FQNEAQ. This CDR3 spans 16 amino acids. V dropped 5 bases and J dropped 2; count of bases not matched to a gene: 5. The CDR3 DNA follows: TGTGCCAGCAGCCCAAGACAGGGGGCCAACACCGGGGAGCTGTTTTTT. Translating it yields CASSPRQGANTGELFF.

The J gene is TRBJ2-3, the V gene TRBV5-8, with 8 positions matching TRBD2. Germline V gene sequence: CDR1 SGHTS, CDR2 YDEGEE. This CDR3 is built from 18 residues. The V gene end was trimmed by 2 bases and the J gene end by 0 bases; junction bases not matched to a gene: 11. CDR3 nucleotide sequence: TGTGCCAGCAGCTTCGGTGGCGGGGGGTTCCCTAGCACAGATACGCAGTATTTT. This codes for CASSFGGGGFPSTDTQYF.

V and J are TRBV12-3 or TRBV12-4 and TRBJ1-2, with 7 bases that match TRBD1. V was clipped by 6 bases and J by 4 bases; unmatched bases: 5. The CDR3 contains 13 residues. CDR3 sequence (DNA): TGTGCCAGCAGGTCGACAGGGCCCTATGGCTACACCTTC. Its protein product is CASRSTGPYGYTF.

V usage is TRBV6-2 or TRBV6-3 and J usage is TRBJ1-5; a weak D match, TRBD1 (5 bases). CDR3 length: 15 amino acids. The V gene's germline CDR1 is MNHEY and CDR2 SVGEGT. The V and J ends lost 6 bases and 3 bases respectively, with 15 bases between them. CDR3 bases: TGTGCCAGCAGCTCACCCGGGGGGGTCAATCAGCCCCAGCATTTT. Protein product: CASSSPGGVNQPQHF.

This sequence joins TRBV28 and TRBJ1-1, with TRBD1 identical over 8 bases. J gave up 5 bases and V 5 bases, and 10 bases lay outside the gene matches. In germline, CDR1 is MDHEN, CDR2 SYDVKM. The CDR3 totals 15 residues. The CDR3, as DNA: TGTGCCAGCAGTCTCCCTACAGGGGGAGGGACTGAAGCTTTCTTT. It specifies CASSLPTGGGTEAFF. The complete variable domain, with remaining parts taken from reference TRBV28 and TRBJ1-1, reads DVKVTQSSRYLVKRTGEKVFLECVQDMDHENMFWYRQDPGLGLRLIYFSYDVKMKEKGDIPEGYSVSREKKERFSLILESASTNQTSMYLCASSLPTGGGTEAFFGQGTRLTVV.

V gene TRBV19 combines with J gene TRBJ1-4; 8 positions agree with TRBD1. Germline-derived CDR1 and CDR2 are LNHDA and SQIVND (reference sequence). The J segment lost 8 bases and the V segment lost 1 base, leaving 9 bases of the junction unmatched. This CDR3 has 16 residues. Here the CDR3 reads CASSIGGTGGREKLFF. CDR3 in DNA: TGTGCCAGTAGTATAGGGGGGACAGGCGGGCGCGAAAAACTGTTTTTT.

The CDR3 spells CASSDAPRGFTHANTEAFF. CDR3 coding DNA: TGTGCCAGCAGTGACGCCCCGAGGGGGTTCACTCACGCGAACACTGAAGCTTTCTTT. The chain combines TRBV6-1 with TRBJ1-1; D is possibly TRBD1 (6 bases). In germline, CDR1 is MNHNS, CDR2 SASEGT. The CDR3 has 19 amino acids. Trimming shortened V by 3 bases and J by 1 base, and 24 bases separated the two germline ends.

V is TRBV27 and J is TRBJ1-2, with 7 bases aligning to TRBD1. Trimming at V came to 2 bases and at J to 4 bases, leaving 7 bases not matched to a gene. Germline lookup yields CDR1 MNHEY and CDR2 SMNVEV (reference sequence). This CDR3 contains 15 residues. CDR3 DNA: TGTGCCAGCAGTTTAGCAACAGGGGCGCTCTATGGCTACACCTTC. Its translation: CASSLATGALYGYTF.

This chain connects TRBV6-5 to TRBJ2-4; a weak D match, TRBD2 (6 bases). Looked up from germline, CDR1 is MNHEY and CDR2 is SVGAGI. This CDR3 spans 15 amino acids. The V end lost 5 bases, the J end lost 7 bases, and 18 bases lay between the germline ends. The CDR3: CASSLGGDGANIQYF. CDR3 in DNA: TGTGCCAGCAGTCTGGGGGGAGACGGGGCGAACATTCAGTACTTC.

The chain combines TRBV28 with TRBJ2-5; TRBD2 matches at 11 bases. With V trimmed by 10 bases and J by 4 bases, 8 bases remained unmatched. CDR1 and CDR2 (germline): MDHEN, SYDVKM. The CDR3 runs 14 residues. The CDR3 DNA reads TGTGCCACGGGGGGGACTAGCGGTACAGAGACCCAGTACTTC. This encodes CATGGTSGTETQYF.